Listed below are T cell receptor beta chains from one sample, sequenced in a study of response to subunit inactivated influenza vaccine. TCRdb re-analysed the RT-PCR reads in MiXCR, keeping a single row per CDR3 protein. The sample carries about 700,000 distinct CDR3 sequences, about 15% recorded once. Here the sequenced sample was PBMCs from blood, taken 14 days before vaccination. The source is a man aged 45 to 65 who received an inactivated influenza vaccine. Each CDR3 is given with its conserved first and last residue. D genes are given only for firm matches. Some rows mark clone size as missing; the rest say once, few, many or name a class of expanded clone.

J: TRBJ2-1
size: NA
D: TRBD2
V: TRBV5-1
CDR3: CASSFPGGPYNEQFF
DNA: TGCGCCAGCAGCTTTCCGGGGGGGCCTTACAATGAGCAGTTCTTC

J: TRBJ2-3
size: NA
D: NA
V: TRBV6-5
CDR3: CASSYSKGFTQYF
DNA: TGTGCCAGCAGTTACTCGAAAGGGTTTACGCAGTATTTT

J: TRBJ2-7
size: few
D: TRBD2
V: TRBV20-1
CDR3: CSATQGGRAYEQYF
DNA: TGCAGTGCTACTCAGGGAGGGAGGGCCTACGAGCAGTACTTC

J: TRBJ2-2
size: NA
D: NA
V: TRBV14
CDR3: CASSQDGTGELFF
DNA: TGTGCCAGCAGCCAAGATGGGACCGGGGAGCTGTTTTTT

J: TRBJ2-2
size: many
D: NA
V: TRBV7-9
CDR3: CASRASAGSNTGELFF
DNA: TGTGCCAGCAGGGCCTCCGCGGGTTCGAACACCGGGGAGCTGTTTTTT

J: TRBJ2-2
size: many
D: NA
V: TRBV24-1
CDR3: CATSQGKENTGELFF
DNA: TGTGCCACCAGTCAGGGAAAGGAGAACACCGGGGAGCTGTTTTTT

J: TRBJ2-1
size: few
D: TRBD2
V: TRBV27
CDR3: CASGRVGLAGNSPYEQFF
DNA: TGTGCCAGCGGTAGGGTGGGACTAGCGGGGAATTCGCCTTATGAGCAGTTCTTC

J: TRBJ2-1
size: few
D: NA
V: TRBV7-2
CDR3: CASSLDGDSYNEQFF
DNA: TGTGCCAGCAGCTTAGACGGGGACTCCTACAATGAGCAGTTCTTC

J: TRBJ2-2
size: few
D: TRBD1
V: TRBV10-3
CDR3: CAISGRDRVTGELFF
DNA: TGTGCCATCAGTGGTCGGGACAGGGTGACCGGGGAGCTGTTTTTT

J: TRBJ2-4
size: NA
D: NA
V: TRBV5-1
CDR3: CAPSSSRGGIQYF
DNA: TGCGCCCCCTCCTCCTCAAGGGGGGGCATTCAGTACTTC

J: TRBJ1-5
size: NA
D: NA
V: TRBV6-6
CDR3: CASTRQEFRPQHF
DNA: TGTGCCAGCACCCGACAGGAATTCAGGCCCCAGCATTTT

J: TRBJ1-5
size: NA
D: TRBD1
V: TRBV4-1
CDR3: CASSPVSTGTGSFYSNQPQHF
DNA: TGCGCCAGCAGCCCCGTCTCAACCGGGACAGGATCATTCTATAGCAATCAGCCCCAGCATTTT

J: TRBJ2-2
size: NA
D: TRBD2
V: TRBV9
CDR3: CASSVAGLAGENTGELFF
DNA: TGTGCCAGCAGCGTAGCGGGACTAGCGGGAGAGAACACCGGGGAGCTGTTTTTT

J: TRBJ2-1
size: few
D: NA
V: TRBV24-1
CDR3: CATSANHNEQFF
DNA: TGTGCCACCAGTGCAAATCACAATGAGCAGTTCTTC

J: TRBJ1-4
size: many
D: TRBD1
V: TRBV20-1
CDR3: CSARTIWDSEKLFF
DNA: TGCAGTGCTAGAACCATCTGGGACAGCGAAAAACTGTTTTTT

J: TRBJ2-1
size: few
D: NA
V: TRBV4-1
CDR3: CASSPLEASYNEQFF
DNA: TGCGCCAGCAGCCCCCTCGAGGCTAGCTACAATGAGCAGTTCTTC

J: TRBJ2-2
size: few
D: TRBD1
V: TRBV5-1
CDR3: CASSPTGGRELFF
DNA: TGCGCCAGCAGCCCGACAGGGGGGCGGGAGCTGTTTTTT

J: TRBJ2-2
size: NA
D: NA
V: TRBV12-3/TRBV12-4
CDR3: CASSPSELTGELFF
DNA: TGTGCCAGCAGTCCAAGTGAGCTCACCGGGGAGCTGTTTTTT

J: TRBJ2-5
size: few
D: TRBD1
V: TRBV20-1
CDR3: CSARTGMETQYF
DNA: TGCAGTGCAAGGACAGGGATGGAGACCCAGTACTTC

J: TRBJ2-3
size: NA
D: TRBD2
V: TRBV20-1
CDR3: CSAHQGLAGGPGADTQYF
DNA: TGCAGTGCTCACCAGGGACTAGCGGGAGGGCCAGGAGCAGATACGCAGTATTTT

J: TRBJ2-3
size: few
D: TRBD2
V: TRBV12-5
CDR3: CASGLVIAGGTDTQYF
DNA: TGTGCTAGTGGTTTGGTAATAGCGGGAGGAACAGATACGCAGTATTTT

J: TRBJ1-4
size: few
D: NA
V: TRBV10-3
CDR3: CATTSDSPTNEKLFF
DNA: TGTGCCACGACCTCTGACAGTCCAACTAATGAAAAACTGTTTTTT

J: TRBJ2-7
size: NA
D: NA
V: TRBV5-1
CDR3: CASGKGQFPNEQYF
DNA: TGCGCCAGCGGGAAGGGGCAGTTTCCCAACGAGCAGTACTTC

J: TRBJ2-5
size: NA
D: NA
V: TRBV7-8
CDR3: CASSSLGGEVIQHTLETQYF
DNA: TGTGCCAGCAGCTCCCTAGGGGGAGAAGTCATCCAGCACACGCTCGAGACCCAGTACTTC

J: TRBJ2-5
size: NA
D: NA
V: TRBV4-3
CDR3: CANSPGLVQETQYF
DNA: TGCGCCAACAGCCCCGGGCTAGTACAAGAGACCCAGTACTTC

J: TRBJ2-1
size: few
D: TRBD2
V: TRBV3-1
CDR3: CASSQGGGGYNEQFF
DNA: TGTGCCAGCAGCCAAGGGGGCGGGGGGTACAATGAGCAGTTCTTC

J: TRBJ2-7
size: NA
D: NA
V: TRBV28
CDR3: CASSLSGRIRDSAYEQYF
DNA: TGTGCCAGCAGTTTATCCGGTCGGATACGGGACTCGGCCTACGAGCAGTACTTC

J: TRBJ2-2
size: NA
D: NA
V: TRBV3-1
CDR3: CASTLGGANTGELFF
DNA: TGTGCCAGCACCCTGGGGGGCGCGAACACCGGGGAGCTGTTTTTT

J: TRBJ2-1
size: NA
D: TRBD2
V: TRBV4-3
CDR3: CASSPEAGRYNEQFF
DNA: TGCGCCAGCAGCCCGGAAGCGGGGCGATACAATGAGCAGTTCTTC

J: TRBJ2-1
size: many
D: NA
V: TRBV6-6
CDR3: CASTNYNEQFF
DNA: TGTGCCAGCACCAACTACAATGAGCAGTTCTTC

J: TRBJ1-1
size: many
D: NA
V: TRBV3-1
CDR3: CASSHGGTEAFF
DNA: TGTGCCAGCAGCCATGGGGGGACTGAAGCTTTCTTT

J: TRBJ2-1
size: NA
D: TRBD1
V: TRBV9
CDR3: CASTQQGSSYNEQFF
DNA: TGTGCCAGCACACAACAGGGGAGCTCCTACAATGAGCAGTTCTTC

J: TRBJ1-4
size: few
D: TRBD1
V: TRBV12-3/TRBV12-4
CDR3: CASSLNRGSGNEKLFF
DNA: TGTGCCAGCAGTTTGAACAGGGGGTCAGGGAATGAAAAACTGTTTTTT

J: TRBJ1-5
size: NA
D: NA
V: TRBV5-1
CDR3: CASSLGPRDSNQPQHF
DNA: TGCGCCAGCAGCTTAGGCCCCAGGGATAGCAATCAGCCCCAGCATTTT

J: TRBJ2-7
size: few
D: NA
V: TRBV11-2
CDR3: CASSEYGAGPSVEQYF
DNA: TGTGCCAGCAGTGAATATGGGGCGGGCCCGAGTGTGGAGCAGTACTTC

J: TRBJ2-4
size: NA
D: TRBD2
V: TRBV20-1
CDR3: CSAPGTSGGLAKNIQYF
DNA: TGCAGTGCTCCCGGGACTAGCGGGGGGCTAGCCAAAAACATTCAGTACTTC

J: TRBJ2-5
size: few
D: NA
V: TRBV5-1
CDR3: CASSSSMGETQYF
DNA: TGCGCCAGCAGCTCATCGATGGGAGAGACCCAGTACTTC

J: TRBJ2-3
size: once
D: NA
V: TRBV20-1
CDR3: CSAEYGSGDRTDTQYF
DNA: TGCAGTGCTGAGTACGGGTCAGGGGATCGCACAGATACGCAGTATTTT

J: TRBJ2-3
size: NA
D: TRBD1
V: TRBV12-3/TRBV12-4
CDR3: CASSLGTLTGANPDTQYF
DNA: TGTGCCAGCAGTTTGGGGACATTGACAGGGGCAAACCCAGATACGCAGTATTTT

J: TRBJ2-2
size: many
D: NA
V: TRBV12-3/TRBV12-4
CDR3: CASSSAGSHTGELFF
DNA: TGTGCCAGCAGTTCCGCAGGGTCCCACACCGGGGAGCTGTTTTTT

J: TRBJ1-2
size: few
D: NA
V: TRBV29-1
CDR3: CSVALSGDFYGYTF
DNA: TGCAGCGTTGCTCTCTCAGGGGATTTCTATGGCTACACCTTC

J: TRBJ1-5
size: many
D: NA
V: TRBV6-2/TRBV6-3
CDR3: CASTDGGNQPQHF
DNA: TGTGCCAGCACCGACGGGGGCAATCAGCCCCAGCATTTT

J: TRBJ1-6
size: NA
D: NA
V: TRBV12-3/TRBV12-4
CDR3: CASSPTLRSNSPLHF
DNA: TGTGCCAGCAGTCCCACATTAAGGTCCAATTCACCCCTCCACTTT

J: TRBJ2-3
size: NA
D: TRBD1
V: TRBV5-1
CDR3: CASSRDSHSTDTQYF
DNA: TGCGCCAGCAGCAGGGACAGCCACAGCACAGATACGCAGTATTTT

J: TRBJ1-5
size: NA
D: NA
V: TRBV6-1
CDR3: CTSNRGNQPQHF
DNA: TGTACCAGCAACAGGGGCAATCAGCCCCAGCATTTT

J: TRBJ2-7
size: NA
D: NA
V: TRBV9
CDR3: CASSVDPATTYEQYF
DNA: TGTGCCAGCAGCGTAGACCCCGCCACCACGTACGAGCAGTACTTC

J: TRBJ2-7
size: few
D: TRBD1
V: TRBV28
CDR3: CASSPFQGARGEQYF
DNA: TGTGCCAGCAGCCCCTTTCAGGGGGCGCGGGGCGAGCAGTACTTC

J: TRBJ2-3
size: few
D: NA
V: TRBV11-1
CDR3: CASSLGEGGIPDTQYF
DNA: TGTGCCAGCAGCTTAGGAGAGGGAGGAATTCCAGATACGCAGTATTTT

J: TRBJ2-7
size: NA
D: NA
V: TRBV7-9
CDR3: CASSPVGSRYEQYF
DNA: TGTGCCAGCAGCCCCGTAGGTAGCCGGTACGAGCAGTACTTC

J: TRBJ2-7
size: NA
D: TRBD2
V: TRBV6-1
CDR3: CASSQGLAGSFYGSYEQYF
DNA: TGTGCCAGCAGCCAGGGACTAGCGGGATCCTTTTACGGCTCCTACGAGCAGTACTTC

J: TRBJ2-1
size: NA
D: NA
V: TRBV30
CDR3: CAGDGVVQFF
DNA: TGTGCTGGGGATGGGGTGGTTCAGTTCTTC

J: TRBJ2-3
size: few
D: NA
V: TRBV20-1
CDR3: CSARTESDTQYF
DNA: TGCAGTGCTAGGACAGAATCTGATACGCAGTATTTT